The 31 T cell receptor beta chains below come from one sample, sequenced in a study of blood T cell repertoires in COVID-19. TCRdb keeps only in-frame clones here, not all; method: immunoSEQ multiplex PCR. The table has about 150,000 clones, more than 75% seen once. The sequenced sample consisted of peripheral blood. The origin of the receptors is a man aged 50-60 years who had recovered from COVID-19.

The chain joins TRBV28 to TRBJ1-6, with 10 bases fitting TRBD1. The germline CDR1 and CDR2 sequences are MDHEN and SYDVKM. The V and J ends lost 6 bases and 9 bases, in that order; junction bases with no gene match: 8. The CDR3 extends over 15 amino acids. In DNA, the CDR3 is TGTGCCAGCAGCTTGCCGACAGGGGGCTCTTCACCCCTCCACTTT. Its protein product is CASSLPTGGSSPLHF.

This chain uses TRBV9 with TRBJ2-3, with a weak D call TRBD1 (6 bases). This CDR3 contains 14 residues. Germline CDR1 is SGDLS and CDR2 is YYNGEE. Trimming removed 6 bases at V and 6 bases at J, with 17 bases between. The CDR3 spells CASKIQGIDDTQYF. CDR3 sequence (DNA): TGTGCCAGCAAAATCCAGGGGATTGACGATACGCAGTATTTT.

This chain uses TRBV19 with TRBJ1-2, with no clear D. CDR3 size: 11 residues. Trimming shortened V by 11 bases and J by 4 bases, and 11 bases separated the two germline ends. The germline gives CDR1 LNHDA, CDR2 SQIVND (reference sequence). Written as DNA, the CDR3 is TGTGCCTGCCGAGGGATCTATGGCTACACCTTC. Translating gives CACRGIYGYTF.

The J gene is TRBJ2-7, the V gene TRBV5-1; maybe TRBD1 (5 bases). CDR1 and CDR2 from the germline V gene are SGHRS and YFSETQ. The CDR3 has 14 residues. Trimming cost V 3 bases and J 3 bases, with 13 bases left between them. CDR3 nucleotides: TGCGCCAGCAGCTGGGGTGCAGGGAACTACGAGCAGTACTTC. Protein product: CASSWGAGNYEQYF.

The chain links TRBV28 to TRBJ2-3; a possible D gene is TRBD2 (6 bases). CDR1 is MDHEN, CDR2 SYDVKM, per germline. The ends were cut back, 8 bases at V and 6 bases at J, with 18 bases in the middle. The CDR3 extends over 14 amino acids. The CDR3 region has the DNA TGTGCCAGCCTACCGGGACTGTTGGGCGATACGCAGTATTTT. Protein sequence: CASLPGLLGDTQYF. The full variable domain, completed using reference TRBV28 and TRBJ2-3, is DVKVTQSSRYLVKRTGEKVFLECVQDMDHENMFWYRQDPGLGLRLIYFSYDVKMKEKGDIPEGYSVSREKKERFSLILESASTNQTSMYLCASLPGLLGDTQYFGPGTRLTVL.

V usage is TRBV6-2 or TRBV6-3 and J usage is TRBJ2-1; weak D call: TRBD2 (5 bases). The CDR3 consists of 18 residues. Trimming shortened V by 4 bases and J by 3 bases, and 22 bases separated the two germline ends. CDR1 is MNHEY and CDR2 is SVGEGT in the germline V gene. The CDR3 region is CASSSQLTGKGNYNEQFF. As DNA, the CDR3 is TGTGCCAGCAGTTCCCAATTGACCGGGAAAGGGAACTACAATGAGCAGTTCTTC.

This sequence joins TRBV7-2 and TRBJ1-1; a possible D gene is TRBD1 (6 bases). From germline, CDR1 is SGHTA and CDR2 FQGNSA. The CDR3 covers 15 residues. V was pared by 5 bases and J by 5 bases, with 18 bases between. CDR3 region: CASSPILRGGTEAFF. DNA of the CDR3: TGTGCCAGCAGCCCAATTCTCAGGGGAGGGACTGAAGCTTTCTTT.

The chain recombines TRBV15 with TRBJ2-7; D may be TRBD2 (6 bases). V shed 0 bases and J shed 5 bases, with 17 bases lying between them. The CDR3 totals 16 residues. CDR1 LNHNV and CDR2 YYDKDF come from the germline V gene (reference sequence). The CDR3 here is CATSRDSAGRGNEQYF. Here the CDR3 DNA reads TGTGCCACCAGCAGAGATTCTGCCGGGAGAGGGAACGAGCAGTACTTC.

This clone was seen a single time. The genes are TRBV6-5 and TRBJ2-7; D remains unclear. Germline CDR1 and CDR2: MNHEY and SVGAGI. The CDR3 consists of 13 residues. Trimming left V 8 bases short and J 2 bases short, with 13 bases between. This CDR3 is CASDYGSAYEQYF. CDR3 DNA sequence: TGTGCCAGCGATTATGGCAGTGCCTACGAGCAGTACTTC.

The chain uses TRBV30 and TRBJ2-3, with 11 bases aligning to TRBD1. Losses at the gene ends were 2 bases for V and 3 bases for J; bases not matched to a gene: 4. The length of the CDR3 is 15 residues. CDR1 is GTSNPN and CDR2 is SVGIG in the germline V gene (reference sequence). As DNA, the CDR3 is TGTGCCTGGAGTTGGACAGGGGGCGAGACAGATACGCAGTATTTT. Its protein is CAWSWTGGETDTQYF.

The chain carries TRBV30 and TRBJ1-6, with unresolved D. In germline, CDR1 is GTSNPN, CDR2 SVGIG (reference sequence). With 0 bases removed from V and 8 bases from J, the gap between germline ends came to 11 bases. CDR3 size: 14 residues. DNA of the CDR3: TGTGCCTGGAGTGTTTGGGAGTATGATTCACCCCTCCACTTT. This gives the protein CAWSVWEYDSPLHF.

The V gene is TRBV30, the J gene TRBJ1-6; D remains unclear. CDR1 is GTSNPN, CDR2 SVGIG, per germline (reference sequence). The CDR3 extends over 14 amino acids. V lost 4 bases and J 7 bases, leaving 14 bases between the germline ends. DNA of the CDR3: TGTGCCTGGAAAGTGGGCTACCAGAATTCACCCCTCCACTTT. Its translation: CAWKVGYQNSPLHF.

This clone was counted once. This chain connects TRBV5-6 to TRBJ1-4; TRBD1 matches at 12 bases. This CDR3 is built from 16 residues. Germline-derived CDR1 and CDR2 are SGHDT and YYEEEE. The J segment lost 4 bases and the V segment lost 4 bases, leaving 5 bases of the junction unmatched. The CDR3 DNA is TGTGCCAGCAGCCGGGACAGGGGGCGGATTAATGAAAAACTGTTTTTT. Protein: CASSRDRGRINEKLFF.

The chain employs TRBV27 and TRBJ2-7, with 11 positions matching TRBD2. The V and J ends lost 5 bases and 7 bases, in that order; junction bases with no gene match: 16. The germline V gene has CDR1 MNHEY and CDR2 SMNVEV (reference sequence). The CDR3 spans 17 residues. The chain's CDR3 is CASSLGTSGPHFLEQYF. The CDR3, as DNA: TGTGCCAGCAGTCTCGGGACTAGCGGACCGCACTTTTTGGAGCAGTACTTC.

This rearrangement joins TRBV24-1 to TRBJ1-1; D gene unclear. Per the germline V gene, CDR1 is KGHDR and CDR2 is SFDVKD. V gave up 12 bases and J gave up 5 bases, with 6 bases separating them. This CDR3 region has 9 residues. The CDR3 DNA reads TGTGCCCCGACTACTGAAGCTTTCTTT. This translates into CAPTTEAFF.

This chain links TRBV5-6 with TRBJ2-1; 7 nucleotides agree with TRBD2. Germline CDR1 and CDR2: SGHDT and YYEEEE. Trimming cost V 6 bases and J 2 bases; bases outside gene matches: 5. CDR3 length: 14 residues. The CDR3 DNA is TGTGCCAGCATGGAGGGAGGGACCTACAATGAGCAGTTCTTC. Translated, it gives CASMEGGTYNEQFF.

A single count supports this clone. This chain uses TRBV7-2 with TRBJ1-2; no definite D call. This CDR3 is 14 amino acids long. In germline, CDR1 is SGHTA, CDR2 FQGNSA. The germline V and J ends were trimmed by 5 bases and 7 bases, with 17 bases remaining between them. The CDR3 nucleotides read TGTGCCAGCAGCCTCCTTAGAGGGTGGGGTGGCTACACCTTC. Protein sequence: CASSLLRGWGGYTF.

The genes are TRBV5-6 and TRBJ2-3; 8 bases fit TRBD1. The CDR3 extends over 16 amino acids. In germline, CDR1 is SGHDT, CDR2 YYEEEE. The V and J ends lost 0 bases and 4 bases, in that order; junction bases with no gene match: 7. CDR3 in DNA: TGTGCCAGCAGCTTGGTGGGACAGGTGGGATCAGATACGCAGTATTTT. Amino acids: CASSLVGQVGSDTQYF.

V gene TRBV9 combines with J gene TRBJ1-1, with TRBD1 matching 7 bases. CDR1 is SGDLS, CDR2 YYNGEE, per germline. This CDR3 region has 17 residues. The V gene end was trimmed by 1 base and the J gene end by 3 bases; junction bases not matched to a gene: 12. CDR3 DNA sequence: TGTGCCAGCAGCGTACTTCCGGACAGGACGGTGGACACTGAAGCTTTCTTT. This codes for CASSVLPDRTVDTEAFF.

This chain uses TRBV2 with TRBJ1-5; 9 bases agree with TRBD1. CDR3 length equals 14 residues. Germline V gene data show CDR1 as SNHLY and CDR2 as FYNNEI. The V and J ends lost 6 bases and 5 bases, in that order; junction bases with no gene match: 5. The CDR3 here is CASSTRTGDQPQHF. As DNA, the CDR3 is TGTGCCAGCAGCACCCGGACAGGGGATCAGCCCCAGCATTTT.

This clone was observed a single time. The V call is TRBV30, the J call TRBJ2-1; 7 nucleotides match TRBD1. Unmatched junction bases numbered 12, after V lost 7 bases and J lost 15 bases. Germline V gene sequence: CDR1 GTSNPN, CDR2 SVGIG (reference sequence). The CDR3 is made up of 11 amino acids. The chain's CDR3 is CALDRPVEMFF. Written as DNA, the CDR3 is TGTGCCTTGGACAGGCCAGTCGAAATGTTCTTC.

The gene calls are TRBV9 and TRBJ2-2, with a possible D match to TRBD1 (6 bases). The V end was cut by 0 bases, the J end by 4 bases, with 10 bases between. Germline V lookup: CDR1 SGDLS, CDR2 YYNGEE. The CDR3 has 15 amino acids. CDR3: CASSVAQGGTGELFF. The CDR3 DNA sequence: TGTGCCAGCAGCGTAGCACAGGGCGGCACCGGGGAGCTGTTTTTT.

This clone was picked up one time. This chain joins TRBV21-1 and TRBJ2-1; the table calls TRBD1, which could not be checked here. TRBV21-1 is reported as a pseudogene. This CDR3 region has 19 residues. The CDR3 nucleotides are TGTGCCAGCAGCAAAGGGGCAGGGATTGACCGCTCCTCCACCCATGAGCAGTTCTTC. Translating gives CASSKGAGIDRSSTHEQFF.

This clone appeared once. This chain uses TRBV5-1 with TRBJ2-5; perhaps TRBD1 as D (7 bases). Trimming cost V 1 base and J 2 bases, with 18 bases left between them. This CDR3 is built from 17 residues. In germline, CDR1 is SGHRS, CDR2 YFSETQ. CDR3 bases: TGCGCCAGCAGCTTGCTTGGGCAGGGGGGCCCTCAAGAGACCCAGTACTTC. It is translated as CASSLLGQGGPQETQYF. The full variable domain, in which reference TRBV5-1 and TRBJ2-5 provide the parts outside the CDR3, is KAGVTQTPRYLIKTRGQQVTLSCSPISGHRSVSWYQQTPGQGLQFLFEYFSETQRNKGNFPGRFSGRQFSNSRSEMNVSTLELGDSALYLCASSLLGQGGPQETQYFGPGTRLLVL.

This clone was observed once. The chain uses TRBV7-3 and TRBJ2-1; the D gene is possibly TRBD2 (7 bases). Trimming shortened V by 2 bases and J by 4 bases, and 12 bases separated the two germline ends. Germline V gives CDR1 SGHTA, CDR2 FQGTGA. The CDR3 is 15 residues long. CDR3 bases: TGTGCCAGCAGCTTAGCGGGGGCCCGATACAATGAGCAGTTCTTC. It translates to CASSLAGARYNEQFF.

In this sample, this clone turned up once. CDR3 sequence: CASSPGQREKLFF. For the CDR3, the DNA is TGTGCCAGCTCACCGGGACAGAGGGAAAAACTGTTTTTT. V gene TRBV18 combines with J gene TRBJ1-4, with 7 nucleotides matching TRBD1. The CDR3 sequence is 13 residues long. Per the germline V gene, CDR1 is KGHSH and CDR2 is LQKENI. The trim removed 3 bases at V and 8 bases at J, leaving 3 bases unmatched.

This chain connects TRBV5-1 to TRBJ1-1, with a possible D match to TRBD1 (5 bases). V lost 3 bases, J lost 3 bases, and 12 bases lay in between. The length of the CDR3 is 14 residues. Germline assignment: CDR1 SGHRS and CDR2 YFSETQ. This chain's CDR3 is CASSSAGGDTEAFF. CDR3 in DNA: TGCGCCAGCAGCTCAGCCGGGGGAGACACTGAAGCTTTCTTT.

The chain is built from TRBV6-5 and TRBJ2-5, with 9 bases lining up with TRBD1. Losses at the gene ends were 8 bases for V and 1 base for J; bases not matched to a gene: 5. Germline CDR1 MNHEY, CDR2 SVGAGI. The CDR3 contains 14 residues. The CDR3 sequence is CASRKDRGQETQYF. The CDR3 DNA sequence: TGTGCCAGCCGGAAGGACAGGGGCCAAGAGACCCAGTACTTC.

The chain is built from TRBV5-4 and TRBJ2-7, with TRBD2 matching over 7 bases. After removal of 3 bases from V and 0 bases from J, the junction contained 6 bases not matched to a gene. CDR1 and CDR2 from the germline V gene are SGHNT and YYREEE (reference sequence). CDR3 length: 15 residues. CDR3 nucleotide sequence: TGTGCCAGCAGCTCGGTGGGGGGGAGCTCCTACGAGCAGTACTTC. Its translation: CASSSVGGSSYEQYF.

The chain recombines TRBV19 with TRBJ1-2, with 10 bases fitting TRBD1. With 5 bases clipped from V and 4 bases from J, the junction kept 13 bases outside the gene matches. The CDR3 contains 17 residues. CDR1 is LNHDA, CDR2 SQIVND, per germline (reference sequence). The CDR3 loop reads CASSRDRGHKSFYGYTF. Written as DNA, the CDR3 is TGTGCCAGTAGTCGTGACAGGGGGCACAAATCTTTCTATGGCTACACCTTC.

The CDR3: CASNVRQGIYEQYF. In DNA form, the CDR3 reads TGTGCCAGCAATGTCCGACAGGGGATCTACGAGCAGTACTTC. V is TRBV28 and J is TRBJ2-7; 8 positions match TRBD1. The germline CDR1 and CDR2 sequences are MDHEN and SYDVKM. The CDR3 covers 14 residues. The ends lost 7 bases at V and 3 bases at J; junction bases unmatched: 8.